Shown below are 9 T cell receptor beta chains from a single sample sequenced in a study of PD-1 blockade in classical Hodgkin lymphoma. Time point indicated: cycle 4 day 1 (C4D1), after more than 5 weeks of nivolumab. Every one of the patients relapsed after autologous stem cell transplantation (brentuximab vedotin exposure was variable). Using immunoSEQ multiplex PCR, the repertoire was profiled, and TCRdb retains in-frame clones only, with some absent. The sample includes about 94,000 clones, 93% of them seen just once. This material consisted of peripheral blood mononuclear cells (PBMCs), taken before the fourth cycle of nivolumab. The receptors come from a human donor with classical Hodgkin lymphoma.

The rearrangement joins TRBV30 to TRBJ1-3; D gene ambiguous. The V end lost 0 bases, the J end lost 1 base, and 7 bases lay between the germline ends. The germline V gene has CDR1 GTSNPN and CDR2 SVGIG (reference sequence). There are 14 residues in the CDR3. Here the CDR3 reads CAWSVVVSGNTIYF. The CDR3 DNA is TGTGCCTGGAGTGTAGTCGTGTCTGGAAACACCATATATTTT.

This chain joins TRBV6-1 and TRBJ1-2; D is ambiguous. The CDR3 loop spans 12 amino acids. The germline CDR1 and CDR2 sequences are MNHNS and SASEGT. V lost 8 bases and J 1 base, leaving 8 bases between the germline ends. The CDR3 DNA reads TGTGCCAGCGGCACAGTTAACTATGGCTACACCTTC. The encoded protein is CASGTVNYGYTF.

The V gene is TRBV30, the J gene TRBJ1-1, with D possibly being TRBD1 (6 bases). The V and J ends lost 1 base and 1 base respectively, with 16 bases between them. Per the germline V gene, CDR1 is GTSNPN and CDR2 is SVGIG (reference sequence). The CDR3 length is 16 residues. The CDR3 reads CAWSAWGTGQNTEAFF. CDR3 sequence (DNA): TGTGCCTGGAGTGCTTGGGGGACGGGACAGAACACTGAAGCTTTCTTT.

The chain recombines TRBV7-8 with TRBJ2-7; no firm D call. Germline V gives CDR1 SGHVS, CDR2 FQNEAQ. The CDR3 length is 13 residues. Trimming left V 5 bases short and J 5 bases short, with 13 bases between. CDR3 coding DNA: TGTGCCAGCAGCGTCCTTCCCTACGACGAGCAGTACTTC. It codes for CASSVLPYDEQYF. Using reference TRBV7-8 and TRBJ2-7 for the parts outside the CDR3, the full variable domain is GAGVSQSPRYKVAKRGQDVALRCDPISGHVSLFWYQQALGQGPEFLTYFQNEAQLDKSGLPSDRFFAERPEGSVSTLKIQRTQQEDSAVYLCASSVLPYDEQYFGPGTRLTVT.

This sequence joins TRBV7-7 and TRBJ2-1; 8 bases fit TRBD1. CDR3 length: 13 residues. Losses at the gene ends were 8 bases for V and 4 bases for J; bases not matched to a gene: 4. Germline assignment: CDR1 SSHAT and CDR2 FNYEAQ (reference sequence). This chain's CDR3 is CASSQGGYNEQFF. The CDR3, as DNA: TGTGCCAGCTCACAGGGGGGATACAATGAGCAGTTCTTC.

The rearrangement uses TRBV10-1 and TRBJ2-1, with D possibly being TRBD2 (5 bases). With 0 bases removed from V and 13 bases from J, the gap between germline ends came to 13 bases. The CDR3 consists of 13 residues. Per the germline V gene, CDR1 is WNHNN and CDR2 is SYGVQD (reference sequence). The CDR3 DNA reads TGCGCCAGCAGTGAGTCGGGAGCACATACACAGTTCTTC. This codes for CASSESGAHTQFF.

The chain employs TRBV4-1 and TRBJ1-2; D ambiguous. CDR1 is MGHRA and CDR2 is YSYEKL in the germline V gene. The CDR3 runs 13 residues. V was cut by 4 bases and J by 2 bases, with 8 bases left in between. CDR3 DNA: TGCGCCAGCAGCCTACAGTCAAACTATGGCTACACCTTC. This sequence encodes CASSLQSNYGYTF.

The chain combines TRBV5-1 with TRBJ2-5; TRBD1 agrees at 12 bases. J lost 5 bases, V lost 0 bases, and 5 bases had no gene match. CDR1 and CDR2 (germline): SGHRS, YFSETQ. The CDR3 runs 16 residues. The CDR3 DNA sequence: TGCGCCAGCAGCTTGGCCACCGGGACAGGGGGCGAGACCCAGTACTTC. Translating it yields CASSLATGTGGETQYF. The whole variable domain, filled in from reference TRBV5-1 and TRBJ2-5, reads KAGVTQTPRYLIKTRGQQVTLSCSPISGHRSVSWYQQTPGQGLQFLFEYFSETQRNKGNFPGRFSGRQFSNSRSEMNVSTLELGDSALYLCASSLATGTGGETQYFGPGTRLLVL.

The chain joins TRBV10-2 to TRBJ1-5; D perhaps matches TRBD1 (6 bases). This CDR3 spans 15 amino acids. CDR1 is WSHSY, CDR2 SAAADI, per germline. V lost 6 bases, J lost 2 bases, and 14 bases lay in between. The CDR3 sequence: CASRNRDAGNQPQHF. The CDR3 DNA follows: TGCGCCAGCAGGAACAGGGATGCGGGCAATCAGCCCCAGCATTTT.